This is a list of T cell receptor beta chains from one sample in a study of T cell responses to AZD1222 COVID-19 vaccine. The assay was immunoSEQ multiplex PCR, and TCRdb's table has in-frame clones only and misses some. Among approximately 120,000 clones listed, roughly 90% were seen once. Specimen: peripheral blood, collected on day 0 of AZD1222 vaccination. These receptors all come from an adult in good health. CDR3s include the opening cysteine and the closing phenylalanine or tryptophan. A D gene is named only where the DNA matches it firmly. The listing skips clone size in some rows; elsewhere it reads once, few, many or a size class.

TGTGCCAGTAGTACCTACCGCCGGACAGGGCTTTTGGAAAAACTGTTTTTT	CASSTYRRTGLLEKLFF	TRBV19	TRBJ1-4	-	TRBD1
TGTGCCAGCAGCTTTGGGGACAGGGAAACTGAAGCTTTCTTT	CASSFGDRETEAFF	TRBV7-9	TRBJ1-1	-	TRBD1
TGCGCCAGCAGGGGCAGGGACAGGGCTAGCACAGATACGCAGTATTTT	CASRGRDRASTDTQYF	TRBV5-1	TRBJ2-3	few	TRBD1
TGTGCCAGCAGTGAAGTGGCAGATGCCGGCTACACCTTC	CASSEVADAGYTF	TRBV2	TRBJ1-2	-	-
TGTGCCAGCAGCCAAGGGGGTCCCTCACCCCTCCACTTT	CASSQGGPSPLHF	TRBV3-1/TRBV3-2	TRBJ1-6	-	-
TGCGCCAGCAGCTTGGGAGACAGAGGTAATCAGCCCCAGCATTTT	CASSLGDRGNQPQHF	TRBV5-1	TRBJ1-5	-	-
TGTGCCAGCAGCTTCGGCTATGGCTACACCTTC	CASSFGYGYTF	TRBV5-6	TRBJ1-2	-	-
TGCGCCAGCAGCTTGGATTCAGGGACTGGAAACACCATATATTTT	CASSLDSGTGNTIYF	TRBV5-1	TRBJ1-3	-	-
TGTGCCAGCAGCTCGAGGGACCGGGACCGCTATGGCTACACCTTC	CASSSRDRDRYGYTF	TRBV9	TRBJ1-2	-	-
TGCGCCAGCAGCCAAGTGAGGGACAGCAAGTACTTC	CASSQVRDSKYF	TRBV4-3	TRBJ2-7	-	TRBD1
TGTGCCAGCAGCGCCTCCGGGACACTGAACACTGAAGCTTTCTTT	CASSASGTLNTEAFF	TRBV9	TRBJ1-1	-	-
TGTGCCAGTAGTGACAGGTCAGATACGCAGTATTTT	CASSDRSDTQYF	TRBV19	TRBJ2-3	-	-
TGTGCCACCAAGACAGGGTCCCAAGAGACCCAGTACTTC	CATKTGSQETQYF	TRBV6-6	TRBJ2-5	few	TRBD1
TGTGCCAGCAGTGAAGACACAGGGGGCTTGGGAAACACCATATATTTT	CASSEDTGGLGNTIYF	TRBV6-1	TRBJ1-3	-	TRBD1
TGTGCCAGCAGCTTGAACAGCGTCTATGGCTACACCTTC	CASSLNSVYGYTF	TRBV5-8	TRBJ1-2	-	-
TGCGCCAGCAGCCCTAAAGGAGGTGGGCAGCGCGGGGATACGCAGTATTTT	CASSPKGGGQRGDTQYF	TRBV5-1	TRBJ2-3	-	-
TGTGCCAGCACCCGGGACAGGGGTGGGAATTCACCCCTCCACTTT	CASTRDRGGNSPLHF	TRBV6-5	TRBJ1-6	few	TRBD1
TGTGCCAGCAGCTTAATCTTTGGGGGCACAGATACGCAGTATTTT	CASSLIFGGTDTQYF	TRBV7-3	TRBJ2-3	-	-
TGTGCCAGCAGCCCCGCGGGGGGGCCTTACAATGAGCAGTTCTTC	CASSPAGGPYNEQFF	TRBV9	TRBJ2-1	-	TRBD2
TGTGCCAGCAGCCCTACTAGGGATGAGCAGTTCTTC	CASSPTRDEQFF	TRBV6-2/TRBV6-3	TRBJ2-1	-	-
TGTGCCAGTAGATCCACGGCCATCGACCAAGAACATTTT	CASRSTAIDQEHF	TRBV19	TRBJ1-5	-	-
TGTGCCAGCAGCCAAGTGGGACAGGGGATGGGTAAAAACATTCAGTACTTC	CASSQVGQGMGKNIQYF	TRBV4-2	TRBJ2-4	-	TRBD1
TGTGCCAGCAGCTCCACAGGGGGCAGTTCCGGGGAGCTGTTTTTT	CASSSTGGSSGELFF	TRBV11-2	TRBJ2-2	-	TRBD1
TGTGCCAGCAGTTTTTCGACTGGGCAGTTCTTC	CASSFSTGQFF	TRBV6-2/TRBV6-3	TRBJ2-1	-	-
TGTGCCAGCAGTACGACCGGGACAGGGGCGCAGCCCCAGCATTTT	CASSTTGTGAQPQHF	TRBV6-5	TRBJ1-5	-	TRBD1
TGTGCCAGCAGTTGCCATACAGGGCCCTACGAGCAGTACTTC	CASSCHTGPYEQYF	TRBV27	TRBJ2-7	-	-
TGTGCCAGCAGCGGGACTAGCGGGATAGCTGGGGCCAACGTCCTGACTTTC	CASSGTSGIAGANVLTF	TRBV3-1/TRBV3-2	TRBJ2-6	-	TRBD2